The 13 T cell receptor beta chains below all came from one sample that was sequenced in a study of blood T cell repertoires in COVID-19 (dated by TCRdb to 2020 to 2022). Libraries were built with the immunoSEQ multiplex PCR assay. TCRdb holds this immuneACCESS table with in-frame rearrangements only. Some clones are missing; in checked studies, unresolved V genes explain under half, and the rest has no known cause. In this sample the table shows some 52,000 clones, approximately 81% of which occur a single time. Together, the top ten hold 2.6% of the sample. Sequenced input: peripheral blood. All receptors come from a man aged 50 or older with acute or convalescent COVID-19.

On this clone itself: The germline gene is not matched at one end of the junction; a read error may be the cause. The CDR3 reads CASSQDREQPQHF. The CDR3 nucleotides read TGTGCTAGCAGCCAAGACAGGGAACAGCCCCAGCATTTT. The V and J genes are TRBV7-7 and TRBJ1-5; the match to TRBD1 covers 7 bases. The germline V gene encodes CDR1 SSHAT and CDR2 FNYEAQ (reference sequence). The CDR3 is 13 amino acids.

This sequence joins TRBV2 and TRBJ2-1; unclear D gene. There are 13 residues in the CDR3. V was pared by 1 base and J by 9 bases, with 10 bases between. Germline V CDR1 and CDR2: SNHLY, FYNNEI. CDR3 protein: CASSEDRRGEQFF. The CDR3 DNA reads as TGTGCCAGCAGTGAAGACCGAAGAGGTGAGCAGTTCTTC.

The DNA of the CDR3 is TGTGCCAGCAATCGGGACAGGGGCTACGAGCAGTACTTC. This encodes CASNRDRGYEQYF. The rearrangement joins TRBV12-3 or TRBV12-4 to TRBJ2-7, with 10 bases identical to TRBD1. The length of the CDR3 is 13 residues. V lost 7 bases, J lost 3 bases, and 3 bases stayed unmatched.

The rearrangement joins TRBV7-8 to TRBJ2-1; a possible D gene is TRBD2 (6 bases). The CDR3 loop spans 16 amino acids. Germline loops: CDR1 SGHVS, CDR2 FQNEAQ. The V gene lost 2 bases and the J gene lost 0 bases, with 11 bases spanning the gap. The CDR3 is CASSLRGGSSYNEQFF. The CDR3, as DNA: TGTGCCAGCAGCTTAAGAGGAGGGAGCTCCTACAATGAGCAGTTCTTC.

The genes are TRBV11-2 and TRBJ2-5; D is unclear. The CDR3 extends over 15 amino acids. The germline V gene has CDR1 SGHAT and CDR2 FQNNGV. V lost 1 base and J 1 base, leaving 10 bases between the germline ends. CDR3 loop: CASSLVTAFQETQYF. DNA for the CDR3: TGTGCCAGCAGCTTAGTCACAGCCTTCCAAGAGACCCAGTACTTC.

This chain uses TRBV5-4 with TRBJ2-7, with 9 bases aligning to TRBD1. The CDR3 has 15 residues. Unmatched junction bases numbered 13, after V lost 5 bases and J lost 7 bases. Germline CDR1 reads SGHNT; CDR2 reads YYREEE (reference sequence). The CDR3, as DNA: TGTGCCAGCAGGCGAACAGGGGGCGCAAGTGAAGAGCAGTACTTC. Translating gives CASRRTGGASEEQYF.

V usage is TRBV5-1 and J usage is TRBJ1-3; 9 bases are a match to TRBD1. The CDR3 spans 15 residues. The V gene end was trimmed by 3 bases and the J gene end by 8 bases; junction bases not matched to a gene: 9. The germline V gene encodes CDR1 SGHRS and CDR2 YFSETQ. CDR3 amino acids: CASSWSGQGKDTIYF. The CDR3 DNA is TGCGCCAGCAGCTGGAGTGGACAGGGGAAAGACACCATATATTTT.

The V call is TRBV27, the J call TRBJ1-1; 9 positions agree with TRBD1. The length of the CDR3 is 18 residues. Looked up from germline, CDR1 is MNHEY and CDR2 is SMNVEV (reference sequence). The V and J ends lost 6 bases and 4 bases, in that order; junction bases with no gene match: 18. The chain's CDR3 is CASSLSGTGILVATEAFF. The CDR3 region has the DNA TGTGCCAGCAGCCTGTCCGGGACAGGGATCCTTGTTGCCACTGAAGCTTTCTTT.

V usage is TRBV6-1 and J usage is TRBJ1-3; D is uncertain. The CDR3 totals 14 residues. CDR1 is MNHNS and CDR2 is SASEGT in the germline V gene. V lost 3 bases and J lost 0, with 6 bases in between. Here the CDR3 reads CASSDGSSGNTIYF. The CDR3 DNA follows: TGTGCCAGCAGTGATGGTAGCTCTGGAAACACCATATATTTT.

This clone was seen once. V usage is TRBV4-1 and J usage is TRBJ2-1, with 8 bases fitting TRBD1. This CDR3 is 13 amino acids long. Germline CDR1 MGHRA, CDR2 YSYEKL. V gave up 3 bases and J gave up 10 bases; unmatched junction bases: 5. The CDR3 DNA reads as TGCGCCAGCAGCCATTCCGCAGGGGGCGAGCAGTTCTTC. Protein product: CASSHSAGGEQFF.

The rearrangement uses TRBV7-8 and TRBJ2-2; 9 bases are shared with TRBD2. Germline values: CDR1 SGHVS, CDR2 FQNEAQ. The CDR3 spans 16 residues. V dropped 2 bases and J dropped 2; count of bases not matched to a gene: 3. The CDR3 reads CASSLRLAANTGELFF. As DNA, the CDR3 is TGTGCCAGCAGCTTAAGACTAGCGGCAAACACCGGGGAGCTGTTTTTT.

This chain connects TRBV4-1 to TRBJ1-1; 8 bases are a match to TRBD1. V dropped 1 base and J dropped 4; count of bases not matched to a gene: 5. Per germline, CDR1 MGHRA and CDR2 YSYEKL. The CDR3 has 15 amino acids. The CDR3 is CASSQGWQGATEAFF. CDR3 DNA sequence: TGCGCCAGCAGCCAAGGGTGGCAGGGGGCCACTGAAGCTTTCTTT.

The CDR3 sequence: CASSWASEVNENQPQHF. In nucleotides, the CDR3 is TGTGCCAGCAGTTGGGCATCGGAAGTGAATGAAAATCAGCCCCAGCATTTT. The V call is TRBV6-8, the J call TRBJ1-5; no clear D. CDR3 length: 17 residues. The germline V and J ends were trimmed by 4 bases and 4 bases, with 20 bases remaining between them. Germline CDR1 is MNHGY and CDR2 is SAAAGT.